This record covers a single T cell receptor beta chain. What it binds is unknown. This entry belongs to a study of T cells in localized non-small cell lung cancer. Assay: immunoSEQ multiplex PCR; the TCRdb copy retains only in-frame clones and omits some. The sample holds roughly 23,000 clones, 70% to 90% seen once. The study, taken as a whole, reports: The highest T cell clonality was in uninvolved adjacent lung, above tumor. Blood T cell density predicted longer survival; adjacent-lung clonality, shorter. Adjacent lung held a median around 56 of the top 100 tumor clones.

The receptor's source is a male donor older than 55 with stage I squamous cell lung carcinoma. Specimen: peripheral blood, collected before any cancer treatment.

CDR3 region: CASSYNRGGTEAFF. Written as DNA, the CDR3 is TGTGCCAGCAGTTACAACAGGGGAGGGACTGAAGCTTTCTTT. V gene TRBV6-6 combines with J gene TRBJ1-1, with TRBD1 matching over 7 bases. The CDR3 extends over 14 amino acids. The trim removed 2 bases at V and 5 bases at J, leaving 5 bases unmatched. Per germline, CDR1 MNHNY and CDR2 SVGAGI (reference sequence).